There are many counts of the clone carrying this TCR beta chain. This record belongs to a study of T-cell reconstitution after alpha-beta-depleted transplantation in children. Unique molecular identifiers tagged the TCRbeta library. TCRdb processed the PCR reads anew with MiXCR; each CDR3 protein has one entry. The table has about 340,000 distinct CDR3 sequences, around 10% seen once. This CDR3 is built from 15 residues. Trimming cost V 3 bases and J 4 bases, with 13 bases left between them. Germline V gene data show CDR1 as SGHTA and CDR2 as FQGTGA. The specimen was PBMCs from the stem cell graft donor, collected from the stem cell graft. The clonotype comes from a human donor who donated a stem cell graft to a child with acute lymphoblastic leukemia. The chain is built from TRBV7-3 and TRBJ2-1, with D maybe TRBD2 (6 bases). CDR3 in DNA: TGTGCCAGCAGCTTGGGACTTTCCCCGTACAATGAGCAGTTCTTC. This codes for CASSLGLSPYNEQFF.